Below, 27 T cell receptor beta chains from the same sample are listed, as sequenced in a study of a mutant IDH1 vaccine in newly diagnosed glioma. No antigen has been assigned to these receptors. The assay was immunoSEQ multiplex PCR, and TCRdb's table has in-frame clones only and misses some. The repertoire consists of about 82,000 clones, with 75% to 85% occurring once and the leading ten covering roughly 2%. Time point described: week 23, last vaccination. A single vaccine dose contained 300 ug of mutant IDH1 20-mer peptide, and topical imiquimod was used with it. The specimen comprised PBMCs, sampled from a glioma patient whose treatment included an IDH1 peptide vaccine. These receptors originate from a man aged 30 to 45 with glioma. Some clones in this sample may be carry-over from other donors' samples.

The gene calls are TRBV19 and TRBJ1-4; TRBD1 is a possible D gene (5 bases). The CDR3 runs to 15 residues. Germline loops: CDR1 LNHDA, CDR2 SQIVND (reference sequence). Deletions cut 4 bases from V and 5 bases from J, with 14 bases between. The CDR3 region is CASSTARGGNEKLFF. The CDR3 coding sequence is TGTGCCAGTAGTACCGCGCGGGGGGGGAATGAAAAACTGTTTTTT.

The chain uses TRBV7-7 and TRBJ2-1; 9 nucleotides line up with TRBD2. Losses at the gene ends were 1 base for V and 7 bases for J; bases not matched to a gene: 8. Germline V gives CDR1 SSHAT, CDR2 FNYEAQ (reference sequence). There are 16 residues in the CDR3. The CDR3 loop reads CASSLGRREGGNEQFF. In nucleotides, the CDR3 is TGTGCCAGCAGCTTAGGGCGGCGGGAGGGCGGGAATGAGCAGTTCTTC. The full variable domain, rest sourced from reference TRBV7-7 and TRBJ2-1, is GAGVSQSPRYKVTKRGQDVTLRCDPISSHATLYWYQQALGQGPEFLTYFNYEAQPDKSGLPSDRFSAERPEGSISTLTIQRTEQRDSAMYRCASSLGRREGGNEQFFGPGTRLTVL.

This clone was detected once. The chain links TRBV28 to TRBJ2-7, with D possibly matching TRBD2 (5 bases). The CDR3 is made up of 17 amino acids. The V gene's germline CDR1 is MDHEN and CDR2 SYDVKM. Trimming left V 5 bases short and J 4 bases short, with 24 bases between. The DNA for the CDR3 is TGTGCCAGCAGTACCAGGACTGGCCTGAGGCTGGGATACGAGCAGTACTTC. Protein: CASSTRTGLRLGYEQYF.

V usage is TRBV7-9 and J usage is TRBJ1-2; 10 nucleotides line up with TRBD1. The J segment lost 7 bases and the V segment lost 5 bases, leaving 4 bases of the junction unmatched. Germline values: CDR1 SEHNR, CDR2 FQNEAQ (reference sequence). The CDR3 loop spans 13 amino acids. CDR3 sequence (DNA): TGTGCCAGCAGCCCAAGACAGGGGGCTGGCTACACCTTC. Its protein is CASSPRQGAGYTF.

This clone was seen a few times. CDR3 sequence reads: CASSVTGRNYGYTF. The CDR3 bases are TGTGCCAGCAGCGTGACGGGACGCAACTATGGCTACACCTTC. The chain combines TRBV5-4 with TRBJ1-2; possibly TRBD1 for D (5 bases). This CDR3 is 14 amino acids long. V was cut by 4 bases and J by 2 bases, with 12 bases left in between. Germline loops: CDR1 SGHNT, CDR2 YYREEE (reference sequence).

The chain recombines TRBV6-4 with TRBJ2-3; D is perhaps TRBD2 (6 bases). The germline V and J ends were trimmed by 10 bases and 3 bases, with 14 bases remaining between them. The CDR3 has 13 amino acids. Germline V gives CDR1 MRHNA, CDR2 SNTAGT. The CDR3 coding sequence is TGTGCCATCCCAGACCGGGGGACAGATACGCAGTATTTT. Translation gives CAIPDRGTDTQYF.

V and J are TRBV9 and TRBJ2-1; D is possibly TRBD2 (7 bases). The V gene's germline CDR1 is SGDLS and CDR2 YYNGEE. The CDR3 consists of 16 residues. Trimming removed 3 bases at V and 7 bases at J, with 20 bases between. The CDR3 DNA sequence: TGTGCCAGCAGCGCCGAAGAGGGGGGGCGATTGAATGAGCAGTTCTTC. The encoded protein is CASSAEEGGRLNEQFF.

This clone was observed once. This rearrangement joins TRBV19 to TRBJ2-3, with 9 bases lining up with TRBD2. Germline CDR1 reads LNHDA; CDR2 reads SQIVND (reference sequence). The CDR3 is made up of 13 amino acids. J lost 7 bases, V lost 5 bases, and 4 bases had no gene match. CDR3 sequence (DNA): TGTGCCAGTAGTGTGACTAGCGGCAATACGCAGTATTTT. This codes for CASSVTSGNTQYF.

The chain combines TRBV18 with TRBJ1-1; TRBD1 matches at 9 bases. Germline values: CDR1 KGHSH, CDR2 LQKENI. Germline trimming cut 4 bases from V and 6 bases from J; bases unmatched to any gene: 3. This CDR3 spans 13 amino acids. Written as DNA, the CDR3 is TGTGCCAGCTCACTTGGACAGGGGTCTGAAGCTTTCTTT. As protein: CASSLGQGSEAFF. Using reference TRBV18 and TRBJ1-1 for the parts outside the CDR3, the full variable domain is NAGVMQNPRHLVRRRGQEARLRCSPMKGHSHVYWYRQLPEEGLKFMVYLQKENIIDESGMPKERFSAEFPKEGPSILRIQQVVRGDSAAYFCASSLGQGSEAFFGQGTRLTVV.

The rearrangement uses TRBV7-9 and TRBJ2-1; 11 bases map to TRBD1. Germline CDR1 reads SEHNR; CDR2 reads FQNEAQ (reference sequence). The V segment lost 5 bases and the J segment 4 bases; nucleotides outside the gene matches: 4. CDR3 length: 15 residues. In DNA, the CDR3 is TGTGCCAGCAGCATCGGGACAGGGGGATACAATGAGCAGTTCTTC. It specifies CASSIGTGGYNEQFF.

This clone has more than one count but fewer than ten. The chain joins TRBV14 to TRBJ2-2, with TRBD1 matching over 8 bases. Looked up from germline, CDR1 is SGHDN and CDR2 is FVKESK. The trim removed 4 bases at V and 7 bases at J, leaving 8 bases unmatched. This CDR3 has 15 residues. CDR3 region: CASSPRPTGVGELFF. The CDR3 region has the DNA TGTGCCAGCAGCCCAAGACCGACAGGGGTCGGGGAGCTGTTTTTT.

This clone occurred once. V usage is TRBV7-6 and J usage is TRBJ2-3; D unresolved. The CDR3 is 15 residues long. Trimming stripped 3 bases from V and 2 bases from J, with 12 bases between. Per the germline V gene, CDR1 is SGHVS and CDR2 is FNYEAQ. The CDR3 sequence is CASSFGHGYTDTQYF. The CDR3 bases are TGTGCCAGCAGCTTCGGCCACGGATACACAGATACGCAGTATTTT.

V and J are TRBV29-1 and TRBJ1-2; 10 bases line up with TRBD1. Unmatched junction bases numbered 3, after V lost 7 bases and J lost 4 bases. CDR1 is SQVTM, CDR2 ANQGSEA, per germline. This CDR3 has 12 amino acids. The CDR3 loop reads CSARDRGYGYTF. CDR3 DNA: TGCAGCGCCCGGGACAGGGGCTATGGCTACACCTTC.

The chain employs TRBV28 and TRBJ1-4; D unclear. There are 16 residues in the CDR3. The V and J ends lost 5 bases and 2 bases respectively, with 15 bases between them. CDR1 and CDR2 (germline): MDHEN, SYDVKM. CDR3 sequence reads: CASSDIEGWTNEKLFF. As DNA, the CDR3 is TGTGCCAGCAGTGATATAGAAGGGTGGACTAATGAAAAACTGTTTTTT.

This clone was found a few times. This sequence joins TRBV29-1 and TRBJ1-2; unclear D gene. V was cut by 5 bases and J by 5 bases, with 12 bases left in between. The CDR3 spans 12 residues. The germline V gene encodes CDR1 SQVTM and CDR2 ANQGSEA. CDR3 protein: CSVHAGRYGYTF. The CDR3 coding sequence is TGCAGCGTTCATGCTGGGAGATATGGCTACACCTTC.

V usage is TRBV6-5 and J usage is TRBJ1-6, with 8 bases that match TRBD1. Germline V CDR1 and CDR2: MNHEY, SVGAGI. J lost 14 bases, V lost 6 bases, and 9 bases had no gene match. The CDR3 consists of 13 residues. The CDR3 loop is CASRTGTGESLHF. In DNA, the CDR3 is TGTGCCAGCAGGACCGGGACAGGTGAGTCCCTCCACTTT.

The chain has TRBV28 and TRBJ2-3; 10 bases are a match to TRBD2. The germline gives CDR1 MDHEN, CDR2 SYDVKM. The CDR3 extends over 16 amino acids. J gave up 2 bases and V 3 bases, and 5 bases lay outside the gene matches. The CDR3 is CASSLQLAGTTDTQYF. In nucleotides, the CDR3 is TGTGCCAGCAGTTTGCAACTAGCGGGAACCACAGATACGCAGTATTTT. Complete variable domain (other parts from reference TRBV28 and TRBJ2-3): DVKVTQSSRYLVKRTGEKVFLECVQDMDHENMFWYRQDPGLGLRLIYFSYDVKMKEKGDIPEGYSVSREKKERFSLILESASTNQTSMYLCASSLQLAGTTDTQYFGPGTRLTVL.

V usage is TRBV2 and J usage is TRBJ1-2, with a tentative D call TRBD1 (5 bases). The CDR3 has 13 residues. V was clipped by 7 bases and J by 2 bases, with 11 bases between them. Germline V lookup: CDR1 SNHLY, CDR2 FYNNEI. CDR3 region: CASKWGENYGYTF. As DNA, the CDR3 is TGTGCCAGCAAGTGGGGCGAAAACTATGGCTACACCTTC.

This clone appeared a few times. The V gene is TRBV18, the J gene TRBJ2-1; D ambiguous. The CDR3 loop spans 15 amino acids. CDR1 and CDR2 (germline): KGHSH, LQKENI. The ends were cut back, 0 bases at V and 10 bases at J, with 16 bases in the middle. The chain's CDR3 is CASSPPERSLGEQFF. CDR3 DNA: TGTGCCAGCTCACCACCTGAACGCTCGCTTGGCGAGCAGTTCTTC.

V and J are TRBV10-1 and TRBJ1-3; D possibly corresponds to TRBD1 (5 bases). This CDR3 contains 14 residues. Trimming took off 4 bases at V and 1 base at J, with 8 bases between the two ends. Germline assignment: CDR1 WNHNN and CDR2 SYGVQD (reference sequence). This CDR3 is CASSAGGSGNTIYF. The DNA of the CDR3 is TGCGCCAGCAGTGCCGGGGGGTCTGGAAACACCATATATTTT.

V gene TRBV29-1 combines with J gene TRBJ2-5, with TRBD2 matching over 10 bases. Germline V lookup: CDR1 SQVTM, CDR2 ANQGSEA. The CDR3 totals 12 residues. Trimming removed 6 bases from V and 3 bases from J; junction bases left unmatched: 1. CDR3 region: CSVGTSEETQYF. The CDR3 DNA sequence: TGCAGCGTGGGGACTAGCGAAGAGACCCAGTACTTC.

The chain couples TRBV5-5 to TRBJ1-5; D call uncertain. The length of the CDR3 is 12 residues. Germline CDR1 and CDR2: SGHKS and YYEKEE (reference sequence). The germline V and J ends were trimmed by 2 bases and 7 bases, with 7 bases remaining between them. CDR3 sequence (DNA): TGTGCCAGCAGCTTATACTCCCAGCCCCAGCATTTT. Encoded protein: CASSLYSQPQHF.

The chain recombines TRBV7-3 with TRBJ2-7; a possible D gene is TRBD2 (6 bases). Germline assignment: CDR1 SGHTA and CDR2 FQGTGA. This CDR3 has 14 amino acids. The V and J ends lost 5 bases and 2 bases respectively, with 13 bases between them. The CDR3 DNA reads TGTGCCAGCAGCCCTAATAGCGGCCCCTACGAGCAGTACTTC. Translation: CASSPNSGPYEQYF.

The rearrangement links TRBV28 to TRBJ2-5; TRBD2 is a possible D gene (6 bases). Trimming shortened V by 6 bases and J by 3 bases, and 17 bases separated the two germline ends. The CDR3 spans 15 residues. Germline-derived CDR1 and CDR2 are MDHEN and SYDVKM. CDR3 amino acids: CASSPGGYRKETQYF. The CDR3 DNA follows: TGTGCCAGCAGCCCTGGGGGGTACCGGAAAGAGACCCAGTACTTC. Together with reference TRBV28 and TRBJ2-5, the CDR3 gives the full variable domain: DVKVTQSSRYLVKRTGEKVFLECVQDMDHENMFWYRQDPGLGLRLIYFSYDVKMKEKGDIPEGYSVSREKKERFSLILESASTNQTSMYLCASSPGGYRKETQYFGPGTRLLVL.

There are a few counts of this clone. V usage is TRBV20-1 and J usage is TRBJ1-1; no definite D call. The germline CDR1 and CDR2 sequences are DFQATT and SNEGSKA (reference sequence). This CDR3 contains 11 residues. The germline V and J ends were trimmed by 5 bases and 5 bases, with 9 bases remaining between them. The CDR3 DNA reads TGCAGTGCTCAGTTAAGGACTGAAGCTTTCTTT. It encodes CSAQLRTEAFF.

This chain connects TRBV28 to TRBJ1-4; D not certain. With 5 bases removed from V and 2 bases from J, the gap between germline ends came to 15 bases. Germline V gives CDR1 MDHEN, CDR2 SYDVKM. This CDR3 comprises 16 residues. The CDR3 is CASSLPPEGTNEKLFF. The CDR3 coding sequence is TGTGCCAGCAGTCTCCCCCCTGAAGGTACTAATGAAAAACTGTTTTTT.

The chain has TRBV2 and TRBJ2-1; 12 nucleotides match TRBD2. The germline CDR1 and CDR2 sequences are SNHLY and FYNNEI. The CDR3 covers 17 residues. V was pared by 6 bases and J by 4 bases, with 10 bases of the junction left unmatched. The CDR3: CASSRTRTSGKYNEQFF. In DNA, the CDR3 is TGTGCCAGCAGCCGGACCCGGACTAGCGGGAAGTACAATGAGCAGTTCTTC.